These 21 T cell receptor beta chains came from one sample sequenced in a study of glioma-infiltrating T cells. Amplification of TCR alpha and beta CDR3 regions from RNA used iRepertoire nested multiplex PCR. TCRdb reprocessed the multiplex PCR reads with MiXCR, giving one entry per CDR3 protein. The repertoire has around 170,000 distinct CDR3 sequences, approximately 40% of them found once; the top ten carry 5.2%. The sample comprised glioma tissue, nonneoplastic brain tissue, or PBMCs (not recorded which). These receptors came from a human donor with low-grade glioma or glioblastoma, undergoing nonglioma brain surgery, or in good health (not recorded which).

The chain carries TRBV11-2 and TRBJ2-1; 10 positions agree with TRBD1. This CDR3 contains 16 residues. Germline V gene lookup returns CDR1 SGHAT and CDR2 FQNNGV. V lost 1 base and J lost 4; bases outside the gene matches: 4. CDR3 sequence: CASSLAAGQGYNEQFF. The CDR3 region has the DNA TGTGCCAGCAGCTTAGCAGCGGGACAGGGGTACAATGAGCAGTTCTTC.

This clonotype has ten or more counts. V gene TRBV11-2 combines with J gene TRBJ2-5; 7 bases agree with TRBD1. V trimming: 5 bases; J trimming: 5 bases; junction bases outside the gene matches: 8. Germline CDR1 is SGHAT and CDR2 is FQNNGV. The CDR3 is made up of 14 amino acids. CDR3 nucleotide sequence: TGTGCCAGCAGCCCATACAGGGGAGAGGAGACCCAGTACTTC. It specifies CASSPYRGEETQYF.

Worth noting for this clonotype: It may be a read error: a sequence one base away is much more abundant. V is TRBV20-1 and J is TRBJ2-7, with D possibly TRBD1 on 5 matching bases. This CDR3 is 14 amino acids long. Per the germline V gene, CDR1 is DFQATT and CDR2 is SNEGSKA (reference sequence). V was shortened by 3 bases and J by 5 bases, with 17 bases between the two germline ends. The CDR3, as DNA: TGCAGTGCTAGCGAAGGCTTCCAGGGCGACGAGCAGTACTTC. Residues: CSASEGFQGDEQYF.

Details on this clonotype: A read error is possible here, since a much larger clone lies one base away. The genes are TRBV28 and TRBJ2-3, with a tentative D call TRBD1 (5 bases). The CDR3 has 14 amino acids. Germline-derived CDR1 and CDR2 are MDHEN and SYDVKM. V was shortened by 2 bases and J by 0 bases, with 6 bases between the two germline ends. The CDR3 sequence: CASSLGASTDTQYF. Written as DNA, the CDR3 is TGTGCCAGCAGTTTAGGGGCGAGCACAGATACGCAGTATTTT.

This clonotype was seen once. The V and J genes are TRBV28 and TRBJ2-7; 7 nucleotides match TRBD2. The CDR3 has 18 amino acids. The V gene's germline CDR1 is MDHEN and CDR2 SYDVKM. The ends lost 5 bases at V and 2 bases at J; junction bases unmatched: 18. CDR3 in amino acids: CASSPVATSGMITYEQYF. The CDR3 DNA follows: TGTGCCAGCAGTCCTGTCGCGACCAGCGGGATGATCACCTACGAGCAGTACTTC.

On this clonotype itself: Germline and junction disagree at one end, which may indicate a read error. V is TRBV3-1 and J is TRBJ1-3; no definite D call. The CDR3 consists of 14 residues. Germline V CDR1 and CDR2: LGHDT, YNNKEL (reference sequence). The CDR3 spells CACSRTLRGNTIYF. As DNA, the CDR3 is TGTGCCTGCAGCCGGACCCTTCGTGGAAACACCATATATTTT.

Points on this clonotype: A clone one base away is much larger, so this may be a read error. The rearrangement joins TRBV10-2 to TRBJ1-6, with D perhaps TRBD1 (5 bases). This CDR3 has 14 amino acids. From germline, CDR1 is WSHSY and CDR2 SAAADI. DNA of the CDR3: TGCGCCAGCGGGACGGGGAACTATAATTCACCCATCCACTTT. It is translated as CASGTGNYNSPIHF.

In the case of this clonotype: A read error may be the cause here, since a much bigger clone is one base away. The chain carries TRBV27 and TRBJ2-7, with 9 bases matching TRBD2. Germline-derived CDR1 and CDR2 are MNHEY and SMNVEV (reference sequence). There are 14 residues in the CDR3. The CDR3 DNA is TGTGCCAGCAGTTTGAGGAGCGGGAGGTACGAGGAGTACTTC. It specifies CASSLRSGRYEEYF.

This clonotype came up many times. This chain connects TRBV6-1 to TRBJ1-3; D remains ambiguous. Trimming shortened V by 6 bases and J by 0 bases, and 9 bases separated the two germline ends. The germline V gene encodes CDR1 MNHNS and CDR2 SASEGT. The length of the CDR3 is 14 residues. The CDR3 DNA reads TGTGCCAGCAGCTACGGGGACTCTGGAAACACCATATATTTT. This translates into CASSYGDSGNTIYF.

This clonotype was seen just once. One end of the junction is discordant with germline, which a read error may explain. The V gene is TRBV4-1, the J gene TRBJ2-7; 8 bases fit TRBD1. This CDR3 has 15 amino acids. Germline values: CDR1 MGHRA, CDR2 YSYEKL. For the CDR3, the DNA is TGCGCCAGCAGCCAAGGGGTAGCAGGGGGCTACGACCAGTACTTC. This sequence encodes CASSQGVAGGYDQYF.

This clonotype was seen many times. The V and J genes are TRBV20-1 and TRBJ2-7, with 14 positions matching TRBD2. The germline V gene encodes CDR1 DFQATT and CDR2 SNEGSKA (reference sequence). Trimming cost V 5 bases and J 2 bases; bases outside gene matches: 2. The CDR3 contains 14 residues. The CDR3 spells CSAGLAGGTYEQYF. In DNA form, the CDR3 reads TGCAGTGCTGGACTAGCGGGAGGCACCTACGAGCAGTACTTC.

The chain carries TRBV4-2 and TRBJ2-7, with TRBD2 identical over 7 bases. J gave up 3 bases and V 0 bases, and 5 bases lay outside the gene matches. Germline CDR1 is LGHNA and CDR2 is YNFKEQ. The CDR3 has 15 residues. The CDR3 sequence: CASSQEASGVYEQYF. CDR3 coding DNA: TGTGCCAGCAGCCAAGAGGCTAGCGGCGTCTACGAGCAGTACTTC.

The rearrangement links TRBV14 to TRBJ1-6, with a weak D call TRBD1 (5 bases). Per germline, CDR1 SGHDN and CDR2 FVKESK. CDR3 length: 15 amino acids. The V gene lost 3 bases and the J gene lost 10 bases, with 16 bases spanning the gap. The CDR3 reads CASSQQFPRGSPLHF. For the CDR3, the DNA is TGTGCCAGCAGCCAGCAGTTTCCCCGGGGGTCACCCCTCCACTTT.

The table lists this clonotype with a count of one. The missing conserved phenylalanine or tryptophan at the end of this CDR3 makes a read error likely. The V gene is TRBV15, the J gene TRBJ2-1, with D unclear. CDR1 is LNHNV, CDR2 YYDKDF, per germline (reference sequence). The CDR3 totals 12 residues. Deletions cut 5 bases from V and 4 bases from J, with 6 bases between. The CDR3 DNA reads TGTGCCACCAGCCAGTGGTACAATGAGCAGTTCTCC. Its protein is CATSQWYNEQFS.

Only one count was recorded for this clonotype. A clone one base away is much larger, so this may be a read error. The chain uses TRBV28 and TRBJ2-7; D is unclear. V was shortened by 5 bases and J by 2 bases, with 19 bases between the two germline ends. The germline CDR1 and CDR2 sequences are MDHEN and SYDVKM. The CDR3 spans 16 residues. The CDR3: CASSPIGRLITYEQYF. CDR3 DNA: TGTGCCAGCAGTCCAATTGGCAGGCTTATCACCTACGAGCAGTACTTC.

As for this clonotype: A junction boundary mismatches the germline segment, possibly from a read error. The chain joins TRBV7-9 to TRBJ1-1; no reliable D call. CDR1 is SEHNR and CDR2 is FQNEAQ in the germline V gene (reference sequence). This CDR3 contains 11 residues. The CDR3 bases are TGTGCCAGCAGCTTAGATCGTGAAGGTTTATTT. Protein: CASSLDREGLF. Supplemented by reference TRBV7-9 and TRBJ1-1, the full variable domain reads DTGVSQNPRHKITKRGQNVTFRCDPISEHNRLYWYRQTLGQGPEFLTYFQNEAQLEKSRLLSDRFSAERPKGSFSTLEIQRTEQGDSAMYLCASSLDREGLFGQGTRLTVV.

This clonotype was counted ten times or more. CDR3 bases: TGTGCCAGCAGCTTGGATCACAATTCACCCCTCCACTTT. Its translation: CASSLDHNSPLHF. The chain recombines TRBV5-4 with TRBJ1-6, with D unclear. Germline-derived CDR1 and CDR2 are SGHNT and YYREEE (reference sequence). V gave up 0 bases and J gave up 7 bases, with 5 bases separating them. The CDR3 loop spans 13 amino acids.

This clonotype qualifies as medium-sized. The chain recombines TRBV20-1 with TRBJ1-5; the D gene is possibly TRBD1 (5 bases). V lost 4 bases and J 0 bases, leaving 13 bases between the germline ends. The CDR3 contains 15 residues. In germline, CDR1 is DFQATT, CDR2 SNEGSKA (reference sequence). The chain's CDR3 is CSATRQLDSNQPQHF. CDR3 nucleotide sequence: TGCAGTGCTACTAGACAGTTGGATAGCAATCAGCCCCAGCATTTT.

This clonotype was found many times. CDR3 loop: CASKAEQSSYNEQFF. As DNA, the CDR3 is TGTGCCAGCAAAGCCGAACAGAGCTCCTACAATGAGCAGTTCTTC. The J gene is TRBJ2-1, the V gene TRBV2; D unclear. The CDR3 covers 15 residues. Germline loops: CDR1 SNHLY, CDR2 FYNNEI. Trimming stripped 7 bases from V and 0 bases from J, with 13 bases between.

The count of this clonotype is one. A much more abundant neighbour one base away suggests this may be a read error. The rearrangement uses TRBV27 and TRBJ2-1; 9 bases align to TRBD1. V was pared by 6 bases and J by 10 bases, with 10 bases of the junction left unmatched. This CDR3 has 14 amino acids. Per the germline V gene, CDR1 is MNHEY and CDR2 is SMNVEV (reference sequence). In DNA form, the CDR3 reads TGTGCCAGCAGCCAAGGGCGACAGGGGGGAGAGCAGTTCTTC. Residues: CASSQGRQGGEQFF.

This clonotype was detected only a few times. V and J are TRBV28 and TRBJ2-5; 12 bases are a match to TRBD2. This CDR3 has 14 amino acids. Trimming at V came to 6 bases and at J to 5 bases, leaving 4 bases not matched to a gene. Germline CDR1 reads MDHEN; CDR2 reads SYDVKM. CDR3 nucleotides: TGTGCCAGCAGCCTAGCGGGAGGGTTCGAGACCCAGTACTTC. Translated: CASSLAGGFETQYF.